This T cell receptor (beta chain) stems from a study of beta chain features in type 1 diabetes listed by TCRdb under 2018. With regard to the full study: No differences in mean age, gender distribution, total cell number or subset yield were found between patients and healthy donors. A total of 90 million to 140 million sorted cells were examined across all samples, and RNA yield correlated strongly with the number of cells per subset. The study compared TCRB repertoires of sorted circulating CD4+ T cell subsets between recently diagnosed type 1 diabetes patients and matched healthy donors. Regulatory and stem cell-like memory subsets were obtained from only 8 patients and roughly eight healthy donors, while naive and central memory subsets were obtained from all 28 donors.

Each donor gave one peripheral blood draw, averaging around 120 mL, which was collected into heparinised tubes. Using a panel that included CD45RO, CCR7, CD25, CD127, CD95 and CD27, naive, central memory, regulatory and stem cell-like memory CD4+ T cells were sorted on a BD FACSAria II. A purity above 98% was achieved for all sorted populations. Right away, PBMCs were isolated by Lymphoprep density gradient centrifugation and were stained directly, with no culture step. Samples were stained and sorted in pairs, with one healthy donor and one patient per experiment, so that batch effects were minimized. Trimming removed 1 base from V and 0 bases from J, leaving 12 bases between the germline ends. CDR1 and CDR2 are drawn from the germline V gene: SGHTA, FQGNSA. The CDR3 sequence holds 17 residues, the cysteine and phenylalanine included. Only CDR3 DNA remains: 51 bases, in frame from the first base.

In this sample, this clone turned up a few times. Its antigen is currently not known. Per-nucleotide qualities are absent, and no much larger clonotype sits a single base away. The entire isolated RNA was reverse transcribed using the High Capacity cDNA Reverse Transcription Kit, and thus expressed TCRB transcripts were sequenced. Deep immunoSEQ sequencing was applied to naive, central memory and regulatory T cell samples, giving an average of about 3.7 million total reads per sample. Sorted cells were lysed in RLT buffer and RNA was extracted with DNase-treated RNeasy Micro or Mini kits, depending on cell number. Each cell subset was processed on its own to prevent cross-contamination, while patient and healthy donor samples were processed together. The immunoSEQ multiplex PCR was used to amplify TCRB sequences from cDNA, generating 87-bp fragments that spanned the CDR3 region. Amplicons were sequenced on the Illumina HiSeq platform. The paper's processing steps were these. Synthetic template baselines were used to correct PCR bias computationally, reads within Hamming distance 2 were collapsed, and singletons that could not be merged were discarded. Reads were aligned against IMGT to assign V, D and J genes, CDR3 length and insertions or deletions at six rearrangement sites. Within each subset, clonotype counts were normalized to sorted cell number, after which true diversity and Gini coefficients were computed with the tcR R package. Repertoire sharing was quantified using the overlap coefficient calculated on TCRB nucleotide sequences. Out-of-frame TCRB sequences from naive cells were analyzed as a proxy for the pre-selection repertoire. TCRdb took over this immuneACCESS table, retaining in-frame rearrangements with V and J assigned. Such tables are incomplete; in checked studies, under half of the missing clones stem from an unresolved V gene, and the remainder is unexplained. V and J calls and clone size follow that table, whereas D and trimming were derived from the DNA. The sample data list fewer than 650,000 clones, and around a sixth of these were observed just once. The ten largest clones take up about 0.093% of the sample.

The paper's findings and limits, for the study overall: Naive, central memory and regulatory TCRB repertoires appeared to be more alike among patients than among healthy donors. Sequencing cDNA rather than genomic DNA could over-represent highly expressing activated cells, although activation and CD3 levels did not differ between groups. Because the HLA sub-analyses included only small numbers of individuals, any influence of HLA type on TCRB rearrangement was left unresolved. At VDJ recombination sites, type 1 diabetes patients had fewer insertions and more deleted nucleotides, which implies abnormalities in thymic rearrangement. In all four CD4+ subsets, TCRB CDR3 length was moderately but significantly shorter in type 1 diabetes patients. Shorter templates might have been favored by PCR, but patient and control samples were amplified and corrected together, so both groups would have been affected equally by any skew.

Source material: naive CD4+ T cells from blood. This specimen's cell subset or site label, interpreted: true naive CD4+ T cells. The receptor chain draws on TRBV7-2 and TRBJ2-2, with the D gene possibly TRBD1 or TRBD2, each one fitting 5 bases. The sequence was collected from a man in his late teens or twenties in good health. Read as DNA, the sequence is TGTGCCAGCAGCTTAGTGTCCGGGACGACGAACACCGGGGAGCTGTTTTTT. The resulting protein is CASSLVSGTTNTGELFF.